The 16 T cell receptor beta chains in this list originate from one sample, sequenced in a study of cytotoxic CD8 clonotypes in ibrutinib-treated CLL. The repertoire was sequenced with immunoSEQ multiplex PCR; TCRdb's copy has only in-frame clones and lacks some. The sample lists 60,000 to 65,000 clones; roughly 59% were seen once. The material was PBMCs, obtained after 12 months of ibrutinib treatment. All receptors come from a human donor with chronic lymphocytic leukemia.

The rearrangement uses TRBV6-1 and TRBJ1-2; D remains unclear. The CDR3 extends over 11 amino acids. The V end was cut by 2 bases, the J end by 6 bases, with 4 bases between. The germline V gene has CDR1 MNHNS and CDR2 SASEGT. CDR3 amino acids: CASSELNGYTF. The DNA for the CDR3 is TGTGCCAGCAGTGAACTTAATGGCTACACCTTC.

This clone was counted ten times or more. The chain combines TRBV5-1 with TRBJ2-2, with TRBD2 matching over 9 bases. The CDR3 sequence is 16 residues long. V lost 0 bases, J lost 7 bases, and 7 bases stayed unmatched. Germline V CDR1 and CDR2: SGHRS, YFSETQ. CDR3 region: CASSLDAGGPGGELFF. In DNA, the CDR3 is TGCGCCAGCAGCTTGGATGCGGGAGGGCCCGGCGGGGAGCTGTTTTTT.

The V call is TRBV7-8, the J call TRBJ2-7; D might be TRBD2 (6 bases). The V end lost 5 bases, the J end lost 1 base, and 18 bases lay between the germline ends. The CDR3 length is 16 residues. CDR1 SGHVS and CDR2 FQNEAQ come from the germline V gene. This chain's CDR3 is CASSPTVRAGSYEQYF. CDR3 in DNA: TGTGCCAGCAGCCCCACGGTCCGGGCGGGATCCTACGAGCAGTACTTC. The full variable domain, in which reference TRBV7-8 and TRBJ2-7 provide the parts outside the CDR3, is GAGVSQSPRYKVAKRGQDVALRCDPISGHVSLFWYQQALGQGPEFLTYFQNEAQLDKSGLPSDRFFAERPEGSVSTLKIQRTQQEDSAVYLCASSPTVRAGSYEQYFGPGTRLTVT.

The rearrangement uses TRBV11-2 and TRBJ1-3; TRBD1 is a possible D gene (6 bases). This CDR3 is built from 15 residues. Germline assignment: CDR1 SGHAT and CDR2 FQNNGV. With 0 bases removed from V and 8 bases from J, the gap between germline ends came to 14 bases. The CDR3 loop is CASSLDGGALDTIYF. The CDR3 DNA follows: TGTGCCAGCAGCTTAGATGGGGGGGCCTTGGACACCATATATTTT.

The CDR3 sequence is CASSTGTENEKLFF. The CDR3 DNA reads as TGTGCCAGCAGCACCGGGACCGAGAATGAAAAACTGTTTTTT. The chain uses TRBV7-2 and TRBJ1-4; D possibly corresponds to TRBD1 (5 bases). This CDR3 contains 14 residues. V dropped 5 bases and J dropped 5 bases, with 12 bases sitting between them. Germline V gene lookup returns CDR1 SGHTA and CDR2 FQGNSA.

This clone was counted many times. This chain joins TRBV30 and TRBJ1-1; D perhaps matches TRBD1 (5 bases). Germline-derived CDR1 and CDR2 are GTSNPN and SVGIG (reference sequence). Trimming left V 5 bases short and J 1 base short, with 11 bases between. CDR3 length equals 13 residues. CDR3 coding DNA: TGTGCCTGGGGTGACGGGGCGAACACTGAAGCTTTCTTT. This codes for CAWGDGANTEAFF.

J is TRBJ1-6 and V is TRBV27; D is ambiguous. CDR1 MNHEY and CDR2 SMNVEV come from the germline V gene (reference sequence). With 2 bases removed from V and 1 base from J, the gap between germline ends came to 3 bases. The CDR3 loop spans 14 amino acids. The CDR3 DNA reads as TGTGCCAGCAGTTTACTGTCCTATAATTCACCCCTCCACTTT. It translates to CASSLLSYNSPLHF.

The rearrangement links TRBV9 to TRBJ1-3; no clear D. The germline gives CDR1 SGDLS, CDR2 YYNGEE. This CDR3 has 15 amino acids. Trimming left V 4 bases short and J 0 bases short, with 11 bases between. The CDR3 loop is CASSLGSASGNTIYF. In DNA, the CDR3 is TGTGCCAGCAGCCTTGGTTCCGCCTCTGGAAACACCATATATTTT.

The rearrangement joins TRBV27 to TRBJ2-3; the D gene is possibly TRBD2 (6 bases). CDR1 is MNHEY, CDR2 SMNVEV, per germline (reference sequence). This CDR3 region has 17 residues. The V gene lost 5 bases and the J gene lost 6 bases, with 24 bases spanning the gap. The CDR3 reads CASSPTLGVGGADTQYF. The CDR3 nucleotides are TGTGCCAGCAGTCCCACTCTAGGGGTCGGCGGGGCCGATACGCAGTATTTT.

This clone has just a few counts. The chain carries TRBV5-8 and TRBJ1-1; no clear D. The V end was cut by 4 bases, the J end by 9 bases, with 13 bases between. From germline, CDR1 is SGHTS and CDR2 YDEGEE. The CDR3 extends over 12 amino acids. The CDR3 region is CASSADPSKAFF. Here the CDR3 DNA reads TGTGCCAGCAGCGCGGACCCAAGCAAAGCTTTCTTT.

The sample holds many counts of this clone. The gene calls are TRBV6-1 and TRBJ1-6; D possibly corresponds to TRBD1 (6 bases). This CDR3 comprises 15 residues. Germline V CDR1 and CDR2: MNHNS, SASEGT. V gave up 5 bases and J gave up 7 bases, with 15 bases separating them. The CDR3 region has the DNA TGTGCCAGCAGTTCGGGGGGCGGTTCAAATTCACCCCTCCACTTT. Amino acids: CASSSGGGSNSPLHF.

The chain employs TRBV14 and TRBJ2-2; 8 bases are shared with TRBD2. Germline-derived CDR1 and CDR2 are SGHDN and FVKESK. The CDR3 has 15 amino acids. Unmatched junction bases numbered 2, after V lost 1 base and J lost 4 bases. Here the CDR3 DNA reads TGTGCCAGCAGCCAAGCGGGAGGGCCCACCGGGGAGCTGTTTTTT. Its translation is CASSQAGGPTGELFF.

The CDR3 here is CASSPSGFNEQFF. In nucleotides, the CDR3 is TGTGCCAGCTCACCCTCCGGTTTTAATGAGCAGTTCTTC. This chain uses TRBV18 with TRBJ2-1; D remains unclear. The CDR3 has 13 amino acids. V gave up 3 bases and J gave up 7 bases, with 10 bases separating them. Germline V CDR1 and CDR2: KGHSH, LQKENI.

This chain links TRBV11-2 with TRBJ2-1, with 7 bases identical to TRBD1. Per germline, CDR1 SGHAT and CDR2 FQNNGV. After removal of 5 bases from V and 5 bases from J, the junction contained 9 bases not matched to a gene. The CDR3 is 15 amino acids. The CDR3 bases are TGTGCCAGCAGCGTTCAGTGGGACAGTAACAATGAGCAGTTCTTC. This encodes CASSVQWDSNNEQFF. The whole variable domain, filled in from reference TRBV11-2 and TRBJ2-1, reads EAGVAQSPRYKIIEKRQSVAFWCNPISGHATLYWYQQILGQGPKLLIQFQNNGVVDDSQLPKDRFSAERLKGVDSTLKIQPAKLEDSAVYLCASSVQWDSNNEQFFGPGTRLTVL.

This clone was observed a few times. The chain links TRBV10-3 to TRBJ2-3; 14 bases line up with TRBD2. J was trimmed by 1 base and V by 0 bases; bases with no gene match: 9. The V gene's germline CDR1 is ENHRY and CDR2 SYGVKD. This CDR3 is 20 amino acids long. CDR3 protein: CAISESGTSGGDLGTDTQYF. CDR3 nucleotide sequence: TGTGCCATCAGTGAGTCAGGGACTAGCGGGGGCGACCTGGGCACAGATACGCAGTATTTT.

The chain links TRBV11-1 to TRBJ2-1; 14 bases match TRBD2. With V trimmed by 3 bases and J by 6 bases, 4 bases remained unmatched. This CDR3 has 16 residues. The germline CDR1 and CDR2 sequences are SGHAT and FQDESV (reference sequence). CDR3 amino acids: CASSFGTSGSFNEQFF. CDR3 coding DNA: TGTGCCAGCAGCTTCGGGACTAGCGGGAGTTTCAATGAGCAGTTCTTC.